These T cell receptor beta chains were read from a single sample in a study of shared clonotypes between healthy human individuals. The protocol was immunoSEQ multiplex PCR, while the TCRdb copy is restricted to in-frame clones and leaves out a portion. This sample has just over 2,000,000 clones, with approximately 95% found just once. Sequencing used naive CD8+ T cells sorted from blood. The source is a young man in good health. CDR3s include the opening cysteine and the closing phenylalanine or tryptophan. D genes are given only for firm matches. Size tells how often a clone was seen (once, few, many) or the class of an expanded clone, and some rows leave it out.

V: TRBV27
J: TRBJ1-5
size: NA
D: NA
DNA: TGTGCCAGCAGTTTAGTCGGGGGTTTAAGCAATCAGCCCCAGCATTTT
CDR3: CASSLVGGLSNQPQHF

V: TRBV11-1
J: TRBJ1-5
size: NA
D: NA
DNA: TGTGCCAGACCAAGCGGGACCACAAATCAGCCCCAGCATTTT
CDR3: CARPSGTTNQPQHF

V: TRBV7-2
J: TRBJ2-7
size: NA
D: TRBD2
DNA: TGTGCCAGTACCGGGACTACTTCCTCCTACGAGCAGTACTTC
CDR3: CASTGTTSSYEQYF

V: TRBV5-1
J: TRBJ2-5
size: NA
D: TRBD1
DNA: TGCGCCAGCAGCTCCGGGACAGGTGATTATCAGTACTTC
CDR3: CASSSGTGDYQYF

V: TRBV5-6
J: TRBJ2-5
size: NA
D: NA
DNA: TGTGCCAGCAGCCTGGGGAGCAGGGCCCCAGAAGAGACCCAGTACTTC
CDR3: CASSLGSRAPEETQYF

V: TRBV9
J: TRBJ2-6
size: NA
D: TRBD2
DNA: TGTGCCAGCAGCCCACACCTAGCGGGGGGTAGCTCTGGGGCCAACGTCCTGACTTTC
CDR3: CASSPHLAGGSSGANVLTF

V: TRBV11-2
J: TRBJ2-1
size: few
D: NA
DNA: TGTGCCAGCAGCTTAGTTACAACCAATGAGCAGTTCTTC
CDR3: CASSLVTTNEQFF

V: TRBV27
J: TRBJ2-4
size: once
D: NA
DNA: TGTGCCAGCAGTTTAAGGGTTGGAGACGTCCACATTCAGTACTTC
CDR3: CASSLRVGDVHIQYF

V: TRBV7-2
J: TRBJ2-7
size: NA
D: NA
DNA: TGTGCCAGCAGTACCCGCCGGGGGTACGAGCAGTACTTC
CDR3: CASSTRRGYEQYF

V: TRBV10-3
J: TRBJ1-5
size: NA
D: TRBD1
DNA: TGTGCCATCAGTGAGACAGGGGGCGCAGATCAGCCCCAGCATTTT
CDR3: CAISETGGADQPQHF

V: TRBV9
J: TRBJ2-1
size: NA
D: NA
DNA: TGTGCCAGCAGCGATCTCGGACAGCCTAGGGGCAATGAGCAGTTCTTC
CDR3: CASSDLGQPRGNEQFF

V: TRBV6-1
J: TRBJ1-5
size: NA
D: NA
DNA: TGTGCCAGCAGTGAAGAGGCCTGGGGGCCCCAGCATTTT
CDR3: CASSEEAWGPQHF

V: TRBV5-1
J: TRBJ2-1
size: NA
D: NA
DNA: TGCGCCAGCAGCTTGGCCTACCAATACAATGAGCAGTTCTTC
CDR3: CASSLAYQYNEQFF

V: TRBV6-5
J: TRBJ2-7
size: NA
D: NA
DNA: TGTGCCAGCAGCTTGGGGATCCTACCTGTCTACGAGCAGTACTTC
CDR3: CASSLGILPVYEQYF

V: TRBV7-9
J: TRBJ1-1
size: NA
D: TRBD1
DNA: TGTGCCAGCAGCCCCTTACCGGGACAGGGGGACACTGAAGCTTTCTTT
CDR3: CASSPLPGQGDTEAFF

V: TRBV27
J: TRBJ2-7
size: NA
D: NA
DNA: TGTGCCAGCTTAGGGGAAAACCCCTACGAGCAGTACTTC
CDR3: CASLGENPYEQYF

V: TRBV2
J: TRBJ2-7
size: NA
D: TRBD2
DNA: TGTGCCAGCAGTCCCCCGGGGGGGTCGAGCTCCTACGAGCAGTACTTC
CDR3: CASSPPGGSSSYEQYF

V: TRBV7-2
J: TRBJ2-7
size: NA
D: NA
DNA: TGTGCCAGCAGCGTCTTACTAGCCCCGACTCATTACTTC
CDR3: CASSVLLAPTHYF

V: TRBV13
J: TRBJ2-3
size: NA
D: NA
DNA: TGTGCCAGCAGCGTAGACGTCCTTCATGCGGGGAGCACAGATACGCAGTATTTT
CDR3: CASSVDVLHAGSTDTQYF

V: TRBV4-3
J: TRBJ2-2
size: NA
D: TRBD1
DNA: TGCGCCAGCAGCCGGGACAGGCTGAACACCGGGGAGCTGTTTTTT
CDR3: CASSRDRLNTGELFF

V: TRBV5-1
J: TRBJ1-2
size: NA
D: NA
DNA: TGCGCCAGCAGCTTAATAGGCTCAACAGAGACTTATGGCTACACCTTC
CDR3: CASSLIGSTETYGYTF

V: TRBV5-8
J: TRBJ2-3
size: NA
D: TRBD1
DNA: TGTGCCAGCAGCTTGTGGGGACAGATGGGCCCTACAGATACGCAGTATTTT
CDR3: CASSLWGQMGPTDTQYF

V: TRBV5-6
J: TRBJ2-1
size: NA
D: TRBD1
DNA: TGTGCCAGCAGCTTCGGACAGGGCCATCTACACAATGAGCAGTTCTTC
CDR3: CASSFGQGHLHNEQFF

V: TRBV4-3
J: TRBJ2-1
size: NA
D: NA
DNA: TGCGCCAGCAGCCACCTTAGTCCCGGTTTTTTCGTTGAGCAGTTCTTC
CDR3: CASSHLSPGFFVEQFF

V: TRBV21-1
J: TRBJ2-5
size: NA
D: NA
DNA: TGTGCCAGCAGGCCTGGGGGGGCCCAAGAGACCCAGTACTTC
CDR3: CASRPGGAQETQYF

V: TRBV29-1
J: TRBJ2-3
size: NA
D: TRBD1
DNA: TGCAGCGTTGATCCCTCAGGGGGTTTCACAGATACGCAGTATTTT
CDR3: CSVDPSGGFTDTQYF

V: TRBV4-1
J: TRBJ2-3
size: NA
D: NA
DNA: TGCGCCAGCAGCCATGCCGGGATCCCAGATACGCAGTATTTT
CDR3: CASSHAGIPDTQYF

V: TRBV29-1
J: TRBJ2-1
size: NA
D: TRBD1
DNA: TGCAGCGGAGGTTGGGACAGGGGCTACAATGAGCAGTTCTTC
CDR3: CSGGWDRGYNEQFF

V: TRBV27
J: TRBJ2-7
size: NA
D: TRBD2
DNA: TGTGCCAGCAGCCCCGGACTAGACACCTACGAGCAGTACTTC
CDR3: CASSPGLDTYEQYF

V: TRBV11-2
J: TRBJ2-7
size: NA
D: NA
DNA: TGTGCCAGCAGCTTTACCTCGGGATTCTTCCCCGACGAGCAGTACTTC
CDR3: CASSFTSGFFPDEQYF

V: TRBV27
J: TRBJ1-1
size: NA
D: NA
DNA: TGTGCCAGCAGTTTACAGGGAGTGAACACTGAAGCTTTCTTT
CDR3: CASSLQGVNTEAFF

V: TRBV11-2
J: TRBJ2-7
size: NA
D: NA
DNA: TGTGCCAGCAGCTTAGAACCAGGGGGGTCCTACGAGCAGTACTTC
CDR3: CASSLEPGGSYEQYF

V: TRBV6-5
J: TRBJ2-7
size: NA
D: NA
DNA: TGTGCCAGCAGCCTGTCCCTGAGCTACGAGCAGTACTTC
CDR3: CASSLSLSYEQYF

V: TRBV6-6
J: TRBJ2-2
size: NA
D: TRBD2
DNA: TGTGCCAGCAACGGACTAGCGGTTGCCGGGGAGCTGTTTTTT
CDR3: CASNGLAVAGELFF

V: TRBV7-6
J: TRBJ2-2
size: NA
D: NA
DNA: TGTGCCAGCAGCTTAATGGGCAGGCTTAACACCGGGGAGCTGTTTTTT
CDR3: CASSLMGRLNTGELFF

V: TRBV15
J: TRBJ2-1
size: NA
D: NA
DNA: TGTGCCACCAGCAGAGATGGGGACAATGAGCAGTTCTTC
CDR3: CATSRDGDNEQFF

V: TRBV13
J: TRBJ2-7
size: NA
D: TRBD2
DNA: TGTGCCAGCAGCCCCCGGCCTAGCGGAAACCGAGAGCAGTACTTC
CDR3: CASSPRPSGNREQYF

V: TRBV19
J: TRBJ2-7
size: NA
D: NA
DNA: TGTGCCAGTAGTATCGTCACGGCGGACGAGCAGTACTTC
CDR3: CASSIVTADEQYF

V: TRBV30
J: TRBJ2-7
size: once
D: NA
DNA: TGTGCCTGGGGGACTGGCTACTACGAGCAGTACTTC
CDR3: CAWGTGYYEQYF

V: TRBV28
J: TRBJ1-3
size: NA
D: TRBD1
DNA: TGTGCCAGCAGCCCGAACGGACAGGGGAGTGTCGGAAACACCATATATTTT
CDR3: CASSPNGQGSVGNTIYF

V: TRBV10-3
J: TRBJ2-5
size: NA
D: TRBD1
DNA: TGTGCCATCAGTGACCCCGAAGGGACAGGGCTGGAGACCCAGTACTTC
CDR3: CAISDPEGTGLETQYF

V: TRBV9
J: TRBJ2-7
size: NA
D: NA
DNA: TGTGCCAGCAGCGTAGAAGCTGCCAGCTACGAGCAGTACTTC
CDR3: CASSVEAASYEQYF

V: TRBV19
J: TRBJ1-1
size: NA
D: NA
DNA: TGTGCCAGTAGTCCGGGACGGTGGACTGAAGCTTTCTTT
CDR3: CASSPGRWTEAFF

V: TRBV9
J: TRBJ1-3
size: NA
D: NA
DNA: TGTGCCAGCAGCGTAGAACCTTACGTCGGAAACACCATATATTTT
CDR3: CASSVEPYVGNTIYF

V: TRBV4-1
J: TRBJ1-3
size: NA
D: TRBD1
DNA: TGCGCCAGCAGCCAAGATAGGGGAGGGGGCCCCAGAAACACCATATATTTT
CDR3: CASSQDRGGGPRNTIYF

V: TRBV11-2
J: TRBJ2-3
size: NA
D: TRBD1
DNA: TGTGCCAGCAGCTCACCTCATATCTCCCCTAGGGGGCTGGTAGATACGCAGTATTTT
CDR3: CASSSPHISPRGLVDTQYF

V: TRBV19
J: TRBJ2-7
size: NA
D: TRBD1
DNA: TGTGCCAGTAGTACCCGACAGGGGGCCTCCTACGAGCAGTACTTC
CDR3: CASSTRQGASYEQYF